The 10 T cell receptor beta chains below all came from one sample that was sequenced in a study of Graves' ophthalmopathy and Graves' hyperthyroidism. Investigators amplified TCR beta CDR3 regions from RNA transcripts. RT-PCR was first run with HTBI primers, then multiplex PCR in a second round. TCRdb reanalysed the multiplex PCR reads using MiXCR and keeps one entry per CDR3 protein. This sample carries 680,000 or so distinct CDR3 sequences, 20% to 25% of them seen once, and the ten largest clones take roughly 7.4%. Sequenced material: peripheral blood. The receptors shown here come from a woman under 30 with stable Graves' hyperthyroidism. Some clones in this sample may be carry-over from other donors' samples.

V gene TRBV5-1 combines with J gene TRBJ1-5, with TRBD1 as a possible D gene (5 bases). The V end lost 4 bases, the J end lost 6 bases, and 17 bases lay between the germline ends. Germline V gene sequence: CDR1 SGHRS, CDR2 YFSETQ. CDR3 length: 15 amino acids. CDR3 bases: TGCGCCAGCAGCCGGGACCTTAGGGCGGTTCAGCCCCAGCATTTT. Translated, it gives CASSRDLRAVQPQHF.

This clonotype was seen at least ten times. The chain uses TRBV5-1 and TRBJ1-2; possible D gene TRBD1, 6 bases. V was clipped by 0 bases and J by 8 bases, with 14 bases between them. CDR3 length: 14 amino acids. Germline V CDR1 and CDR2: SGHRS, YFSETQ. Here the CDR3 reads CASSLAGGAEGYTF. CDR3 in DNA: TGCGCCAGCAGCTTGGCCGGGGGCGCAGAGGGCTACACCTTC.

In its sample, this clonotype was seen many times. The gene calls are TRBV5-1 and TRBJ1-2; TRBD1 is a possible D gene (5 bases). Germline loops: CDR1 SGHRS, CDR2 YFSETQ. The CDR3 runs to 15 residues. The ends were cut back, 0 bases at V and 4 bases at J, with 13 bases in the middle. CDR3 in DNA: TGCGCCAGCAGCTTGGGGGGGACCCACTCCTATGGCTACACCTTC. This codes for CASSLGGTHSYGYTF.

This clonotype showed up many times. V gene TRBV20-1 combines with J gene TRBJ2-2, with a possible D match to TRBD1 (5 bases). Trimming stripped 1 base from V and 1 base from J, with 10 bases between. The CDR3 spans 15 residues. The germline V gene has CDR1 DFQATT and CDR2 SNEGSKA (reference sequence). CDR3 residues: CSARGGHKNTGELFF. In DNA form, the CDR3 reads TGCAGTGCTAGAGGCGGACACAAGAACACCGGGGAGCTGTTTTTT.

This clonotype was observed many times. The rearrangement joins TRBV7-6 to TRBJ1-1, with D perhaps matching TRBD1 (6 bases). The V gene's germline CDR1 is SGHVS and CDR2 FNYEAQ. The V end was cut by 0 bases, the J end by 5 bases, with 13 bases between. The CDR3 runs to 15 residues. CDR3 loop: CASSLATGDLTEAFF. The CDR3 region has the DNA TGTGCCAGCAGCTTAGCGACAGGTGATTTGACTGAAGCTTTCTTT.

There are many counts of this clonotype. CDR3 protein: CASSRDSANTGELFF. The CDR3, as DNA: TGCGCCAGCAGCCGGGACAGCGCGAACACCGGGGAGCTGTTTTTT. The V call is TRBV5-1, the J call TRBJ2-2; 7 bases are shared with TRBD1. Germline CDR1 reads SGHRS; CDR2 reads YFSETQ. With V trimmed by 4 bases and J by 0 bases, 3 bases remained unmatched. The CDR3 consists of 15 residues.

V gene TRBV2 combines with J gene TRBJ1-2; D ambiguous. This CDR3 has 14 residues. Germline CDR1 is SNHLY and CDR2 is FYNNEI. V was pared by 2 bases and J by 3 bases, with 10 bases between. CDR3 nucleotide sequence: TGTGCCAGCAGTGAATCGGCTCAAGACTATGGCTACACCTTC. Amino acids: CASSESAQDYGYTF.

The table lists this clonotype with many counts. The chain carries TRBV12-3 or TRBV12-4 and TRBJ1-1; D perhaps matches TRBD1 (6 bases). The V end was cut by 1 base, the J end by 4 bases, with 16 bases between. The CDR3 runs to 16 residues. DNA of the CDR3: TGTGCCAGCAGTTTAGGGGGCTGGGGGGCGGGCACTGAAGCTTTCTTT. As protein: CASSLGGWGAGTEAFF.

This clonotype was observed a handful of times. The rearrangement links TRBV7-9 to TRBJ1-1; the D is unclear. Germline-derived CDR1 and CDR2 are SEHNR and FQNEAQ (reference sequence). The CDR3 has 15 residues. V dropped 2 bases and J dropped 6 bases, with 16 bases sitting between them. The CDR3 DNA is TGTGCCAGCAGCTTATCTAACCCCGTGGACGCTGAAGCTTTCTTT. It yields the protein CASSLSNPVDAEAFF.

This clonotype was observed a handful of times. DNA of the CDR3: TGCGCCAGCAGCTTGGGACTAGCATTGAACAAGTACTTC. The encoded protein is CASSLGLALNKYF. This chain joins TRBV5-1 and TRBJ2-4; TRBD2 matches at 7 bases. With 0 bases clipped from V and 14 bases from J, the junction kept 8 bases outside the gene matches. This CDR3 is 13 amino acids long. The germline CDR1 and CDR2 sequences are SGHRS and YFSETQ.